This TCR beta chain was obtained from a study of chemoradiotherapy in HPV16-positive cancers. Study at large: Candidate HPV-specific T-cell clones and common TCR motifs came from functional assays in a couple of HPV16-positive patients.

A single count supports this clone. The target antigen is unknown. Profiled with immunoSEQ multiplex PCR; TCRdb holds only in-frame clones, not every one. The sample consists of thousands of clones, 75% to 85% of them appearing once. Over chemoradiotherapy, repertoires were sampled more than once. Study-level results: Non-HPV-specific T cells did not expand in tumors during treatment, whereas candidate HPV-specific clones and E7-related motifs did.

The CDR3 covers 15 residues. Trimming left V 5 bases short and J 1 base short, with 12 bases between. Germline CDR1 and CDR2: LNHDA and SQIVND (reference sequence). This clonotype originated in a human donor with HPV-associated anogenital cancer. This chain links TRBV19 with TRBJ1-5; D uncertain. This specimen consisted of tumor tissue, obtained from a patient who underwent chemoradiotherapy. Written as DNA, the CDR3 is TGTGCCAGTAGTTTTACGACGGACAGCAATCAGCCCCAGCATTTT. The encoded protein is CASSFTTDSNQPQHF.